A selection of T cell receptor beta chains follows, all from one sample in a study of T cell repertoires in cytomegalovirus infection. TCRdb passed the reads through MiXCR, listing each CDR3 protein once. This table holds about 330,000 distinct CDR3 sequences, over 7.5% found once. The specimen was PBMCs. The receptors shown here come from a human donor in good health (CMV status not recorded). Some clones in this sample may be carry-over from other donors' samples. Each CDR3 is given with its conserved first and last residue. The D gene is left open where the match is weak. A row's size may be missing; if present it is once, few, many or a size class.

CDR3nt: TGTGCCACCCTTACCACCGCGACAGTCACTGAAGCTTTCTTT
CDR3aa: CATLTTATVTEAFF
v_gene: TRBV6-6
len: 14
d_gene: .
j_gene: TRBJ1-1
abundance: .

CDR3nt: TGCAGTGCCCCGGCCCGGGGTATGAGTACTGAAGCTTTCTTT
CDR3aa: CSAPARGMSTEAFF
v_gene: TRBV20-1
len: 14
d_gene: .
j_gene: TRBJ1-1
abundance: few

CDR3nt: TGTGCCAGCAGATCCTCGTACCAGTCCACTACAGATACGCAGTATTTT
CDR3aa: CASRSSYQSTTDTQYF
v_gene: TRBV7-8
len: 16
d_gene: .
j_gene: TRBJ2-3
abundance: many

CDR3nt: TGTGCCAGCAGTCAAGGGTCCTTCAATGAGCAGTTCTTC
CDR3aa: CASSQGSFNEQFF
v_gene: TRBV6-6
len: 13
d_gene: .
j_gene: TRBJ2-1
abundance: .

CDR3nt: TGTGCCAGCAGCTCCCGAGTCAGCTCCTACAATGAGCAGTTCTTC
CDR3aa: CASSSRVSSYNEQFF
v_gene: TRBV7-9
len: 15
d_gene: .
j_gene: TRBJ2-1
abundance: few

CDR3nt: TGTGCCACCATTCAAACGACAGGGGATAGGTACGAGCAGTACTTC
CDR3aa: CATIQTTGDRYEQYF
v_gene: TRBV28
len: 15
d_gene: TRBD1
j_gene: TRBJ2-7
abundance: .

CDR3nt: TGCGCCAGCAGCTTGGCTACAGGTAGGACCAATGAGCAGTTCTTC
CDR3aa: CASSLATGRTNEQFF
v_gene: TRBV5-1
len: 15
d_gene: .
j_gene: TRBJ2-1
abundance: many

CDR3nt: TGCGCCAGCAGCTCTTCGGGACAGCTCTACAATGAGCAGTTCTTC
CDR3aa: CASSSSGQLYNEQFF
v_gene: TRBV5-1
len: 15
d_gene: TRBD1
j_gene: TRBJ2-1
abundance: few

CDR3nt: TGTGCCAGCAGCTTATCCCCTCCCAATCAGCCCCAGCATTTT
CDR3aa: CASSLSPPNQPQHF
v_gene: TRBV7-9
len: 14
d_gene: .
j_gene: TRBJ1-5
abundance: .

CDR3nt: TGTGCCAGCAGTTCAGGAGATGTAAGGGAGCAGTACTTC
CDR3aa: CASSSGDVREQYF
v_gene: TRBV28
len: 13
d_gene: .
j_gene: TRBJ2-7
abundance: few

CDR3nt: TGCAGTGCTTCTAGGGACAGGGATAATTCACCCCTCCACTTT
CDR3aa: CSASRDRDNSPLHF
v_gene: TRBV20-1
len: 14
d_gene: TRBD1
j_gene: TRBJ1-6
abundance: few

CDR3nt: TGTGCCAGCAGCGGTTCTAGCGGGAGGGCCCACAATGAGCAGTTCTTC
CDR3aa: CASSGSSGRAHNEQFF
v_gene: TRBV27
len: 16
d_gene: TRBD2
j_gene: TRBJ2-1
abundance: many

CDR3nt: TGTGCCAGCAGTCTAGCCCCGCGGGGGGCCCAAGAGACCCAGTACTTC
CDR3aa: CASSLAPRGAQETQYF
v_gene: TRBV2
len: 16
d_gene: TRBD2
j_gene: TRBJ2-5
abundance: .

CDR3nt: TGTGCCAGCAAGGGGGGCGATCCTACCGTCGAGCAGTACTTC
CDR3aa: CASKGGDPTVEQYF
v_gene: TRBV6-2/TRBV6-3
len: 14
d_gene: .
j_gene: TRBJ2-7
abundance: .

CDR3nt: TGTGCCGTAGGGACATTTCGATCCTACAATGAGCAGTTCTTC
CDR3aa: CAVGTFRSYNEQFF
v_gene: TRBV28
len: 14
d_gene: .
j_gene: TRBJ2-1
abundance: few

CDR3nt: TGTGCCAGCAGTTTATACCAGGGAAACCCTAGCCAAGAGACCCAGTACTTC
CDR3aa: CASSLYQGNPSQETQYF
v_gene: TRBV28
len: 17
d_gene: .
j_gene: TRBJ2-5
abundance: many

CDR3nt: TGTGCCAGCAGCAAGGGACGGATGGGGGAAGGGGAGCAGTACTTC
CDR3aa: CASSKGRMGEGEQYF
v_gene: TRBV7-2
len: 15
d_gene: .
j_gene: TRBJ2-7
abundance: many

CDR3nt: TGTGCCAGCAGTCCGGGGGTCGGGGTGACGAACACTGAAGCTTTCTTT
CDR3aa: CASSPGVGVTNTEAFF
v_gene: TRBV7-3
len: 16
d_gene: .
j_gene: TRBJ1-1
abundance: many

CDR3nt: TGTGCCAGCAGTGATGGGCCGAGAGCTCAGCCCCAGCATTTT
CDR3aa: CASSDGPRAQPQHF
v_gene: TRBV12-3/TRBV12-4
len: 14
d_gene: .
j_gene: TRBJ1-5
abundance: many

CDR3nt: TGTGCCAGCAGTTTGTCGACTAGCGGTGGCAATGAGCAGTTCTTC
CDR3aa: CASSLSTSGGNEQFF
v_gene: TRBV28
len: 15
d_gene: TRBD2
j_gene: TRBJ2-1
abundance: few

CDR3nt: TGTGCCAGCAGCTTAGGTACGGTCCCCTACAATGAGCAGTTCTTC
CDR3aa: CASSLGTVPYNEQFF
v_gene: TRBV7-2
len: 15
d_gene: .
j_gene: TRBJ2-1
abundance: many

CDR3nt: TGTGCCAGCAGCTTAAAAGCGGGGGGGCATAAAGATACGCAGTATTTT
CDR3aa: CASSLKAGGHKDTQYF
v_gene: TRBV7-2
len: 16
d_gene: TRBD2
j_gene: TRBJ2-3
abundance: many

CDR3nt: TGTGCCAGCTCCCGAGCAGAACATGAAAAACTGTTTTTT
CDR3aa: CASSRAEHEKLFF
v_gene: TRBV12-3/TRBV12-4
len: 13
d_gene: .
j_gene: TRBJ1-4
abundance: many

CDR3nt: TGTGCCAGCAGCCCGTCGAGCGGGAGGGTCTCCTACGAGCAGTACTTC
CDR3aa: CASSPSSGRVSYEQYF
v_gene: TRBV7-2
len: 16
d_gene: TRBD2
j_gene: TRBJ2-7
abundance: few

CDR3nt: TGCGCCAGCAGCCAAGGCAGGGCTGCAGATACGCAGTATTTT
CDR3aa: CASSQGRAADTQYF
v_gene: TRBV4-3
len: 14
d_gene: .
j_gene: TRBJ2-3
abundance: .

CDR3nt: TGTGCCAGCAGGCCCACAGGGGGGAGCTCCTACGAGCAGTACTTC
CDR3aa: CASRPTGGSSYEQYF
v_gene: TRBV7-2
len: 15
d_gene: TRBD1
j_gene: TRBJ2-7
abundance: .

CDR3nt: TGTGCCAGCAGTTACTCGATGCGGACTAGCGGGATCATTTTCGGCTACGAGCAGTACTTC
CDR3aa: CASSYSMRTSGIIFGYEQYF
v_gene: TRBV6-5
len: 20
d_gene: TRBD2
j_gene: TRBJ2-7
abundance: .

CDR3nt: TGTGCCAGCAGCGTGCACCTGGCAGACTATGGCTACACCTTC
CDR3aa: CASSVHLADYGYTF
v_gene: TRBV7-9
len: 14
d_gene: .
j_gene: TRBJ1-2
abundance: many

CDR3nt: TGTGCCAGCAGCTTAGTGGTCGGAGGTGAGCAGTTCTTC
CDR3aa: CASSLVVGGEQFF
v_gene: TRBV7-3
len: 13
d_gene: .
j_gene: TRBJ2-1
abundance: .

CDR3nt: TGTGCCAGCAGTGAACGGGGCGGGAGTGGACAAGAGACCCAGTACTTC
CDR3aa: CASSERGGSGQETQYF
v_gene: TRBV6-1
len: 16
d_gene: TRBD2
j_gene: TRBJ2-5
abundance: .

CDR3nt: TGTGCCAGCAGTTTGTTTCTACCTGGGTATAATTCACCCCTCCACTTT
CDR3aa: CASSLFLPGYNSPLHF
v_gene: TRBV12-3/TRBV12-4
len: 16
d_gene: .
j_gene: TRBJ1-6
abundance: .

CDR3nt: TGCGCCAGCAGCCTCGTTGACAGGGGATCCACCGGGGAGCTGTTTTTT
CDR3aa: CASSLVDRGSTGELFF
v_gene: TRBV4-3
len: 16
d_gene: TRBD1
j_gene: TRBJ2-2
abundance: .

CDR3nt: TGTGCCAGCAGCCGGGAGGGTGGCTCCTACAATGAGCAGTTCTTC
CDR3aa: CASSREGGSYNEQFF
v_gene: TRBV7-2
len: 15
d_gene: TRBD2
j_gene: TRBJ2-1
abundance: few

CDR3nt: TGCGCCAGCAGCTTGGACGGGGGGGGTGGCTACACCTTC
CDR3aa: CASSLDGGGGYTF
v_gene: TRBV5-1
len: 13
d_gene: .
j_gene: TRBJ1-2
abundance: .

CDR3nt: TGTGCCAGTAACGCAGGGGGTTACGAAGAGACCCAGTACTTC
CDR3aa: CASNAGGYEETQYF
v_gene: TRBV19
len: 14
d_gene: TRBD1
j_gene: TRBJ2-5
abundance: .

CDR3nt: TGTGCCAGCAGCTTAGCTCGCTCAGCTAACTATGGCTACACCTTC
CDR3aa: CASSLARSANYGYTF
v_gene: TRBV7-2
len: 15
d_gene: .
j_gene: TRBJ1-2
abundance: many

CDR3nt: TGTGCCATCAGCCGAACAGGGGGCGCGGGGGAGCAGTACTTC
CDR3aa: CAISRTGGAGEQYF
v_gene: TRBV10-3
len: 14
d_gene: TRBD1
j_gene: TRBJ2-7
abundance: .